These T cell receptor beta chains were read from a single sample in a study of CD8+ T cells in alopecia areata. Libraries were prepared by immunoSEQ multiplex PCR; TCRdb keeps only in-frame clonotypes and omits some of them. Counted here are over 200,000 clones, under 70% occurring once; the ten biggest clones make up around 4%. The material was CD4+ T cells sorted from blood, obtained at week 4, from a patient treated with tofacitinib. All receptors derive from a human donor with alopecia areata. Both conserved end residues are part of each CDR3. Each record gives: D gene, V gene, J gene, clone size, CDR3 protein, CDR3 DNA. The D gene is left open where the match is weak. The size entry is marked missing in some rows and otherwise reads once, few, many or a size class.

>TRBD1|TRBV27|TRBJ1-2|-
CASRPRGQANYGYTF
TGTGCCAGCAGGCCCAGGGGGCAGGCCAACTATGGCTACACCTTC
>-|TRBV27|TRBJ2-5|-
CASSLSTPTWETQYF
TGTGCCAGCAGTTTATCTACTCCCACGTGGGAGACCCAGTACTTC
>TRBD1|TRBV4-2|TRBJ2-2|-
CASSSMPGQEATGELFF
TGTGCCAGCAGCTCCATGCCGGGACAGGAGGCGACCGGGGAGCTGTTTTTT
>-|TRBV5-1|TRBJ2-3|medium-sized
CASSFPGEDTQYF
TGCGCCAGCAGCTTCCCAGGGGAGGATACGCAGTATTTT
>TRBD2|TRBV6-6|TRBJ2-5|once
CASSYGGGAAETQYF
TGTGCCAGCAGTTACGGCGGGGGGGCTGCGGAGACCCAGTACTTC
>TRBD1|TRBV7-9|TRBJ1-2|few
CASSLGGGDGYTF
TGTGCCAGCAGCTTAGGAGGGGGCGATGGCTACACCTTC
>-|TRBV29-1|TRBJ1-1|few
CSAGVIGTEAFF
TGCAGCGCGGGGGTGATCGGCACTGAAGCTTTCTTT
>TRBD2|TRBV5-4|TRBJ2-3|-
CASSSEAGGSTDTQYF
TGTGCCAGCAGCTCAGAAGCGGGGGGTAGCACAGATACGCAGTATTTT
>TRBD1|TRBV7-2|TRBJ2-5|-
CASSLVTGKETQYF
TGTGCCAGCAGCTTAGTGACAGGGAAAGAGACCCAGTACTTC
>TRBD1|TRBV27|TRBJ1-4|-
CASRRQGVEKLFF
TGTGCCAGCAGAAGACAGGGGGTTGAAAAACTGTTTTTT
>TRBD1|TRBV30|TRBJ1-2|-
CAWSPTGTYGYTF
TGTGCCTGGAGCCCGACAGGGACCTATGGCTACACCTTC
>-|TRBV9|TRBJ2-7|-
CASSPHLGPSYEQYF
TGTGCCAGCAGCCCCCACTTAGGACCGTCTTACGAGCAGTACTTC
>TRBD1|TRBV7-8|TRBJ2-7|-
CASSLEQGMEQYF
TGTGCCAGCAGCTTAGAACAGGGGATGGAGCAGTACTTC
>-|TRBV5-1|TRBJ2-7|-
CASSFGNSYEQYF
TGCGCCAGCAGCTTCGGGAATTCCTACGAGCAGTACTTC
>TRBD1|TRBV23-1|TRBJ2-7|few
CASSQTDRDEQYF
TGCGCCAGCAGTCAGACGGACAGGGACGAGCAGTACTTC
>TRBD2|TRBV5-1|TRBJ2-7|-
CASSPGTSSSYEQYF
TGCGCCAGCAGCCCGGGGACTAGCTCCTCCTACGAGCAGTACTTC
>-|TRBV27|TRBJ2-1|-
CASRKDSPGFGPYNEQFF
TGTGCCAGCAGAAAGGACTCCCCGGGTTTTGGACCCTACAATGAGCAGTTCTTC
>-|TRBV7-6|TRBJ2-5|few
CASSPKAGYQETQYF
TGTGCCAGCAGCCCAAAGGCTGGGTACCAAGAGACCCAGTACTTC
>-|TRBV5-6|TRBJ2-3|-
CASSFMSAGGDTQYF
TGTGCCAGCAGCTTCATGAGCGCCGGGGGAGATACGCAGTATTTT
>-|TRBV5-5|TRBJ2-7|-
CASSLGGTANYEQYF
TGTGCCAGCAGCTTGGGCGGGACAGCCAACTACGAGCAGTACTTC
>TRBD1|TRBV2|TRBJ1-5|-
CASVEGRGSSNQPQHF
TGTGCCAGCGTAGAGGGCAGGGGGTCCAGCAATCAGCCCCAGCATTTT
>-|TRBV30|TRBJ1-1|once
CAQNKVVHTEAFF
TGTGCCCAGAATAAGGTAGTTCACACTGAAGCTTTCTTT
>TRBD2|TRBV7-2|TRBJ2-3|-
CAAGRLAGSGDTQYF
TGTGCCGCGGGCCGGCTAGCGGGTTCAGGGGATACGCAGTATTTT
>TRBD1|TRBV10-3|TRBJ1-2|-
CAISEEQGNGYTF
TGTGCCATCAGTGAAGAACAGGGGAATGGCTACACCTTC
>-|TRBV4-1|TRBJ1-2|-
CASSQGEGPNYGYTF
TGCGCCAGCAGCCAAGGAGAGGGACCCAACTATGGCTACACCTTC
>-|TRBV7-2|TRBJ2-5|-
CASSPTQETQYF
TGTGCCAGCAGCCCGACCCAAGAGACCCAGTACTTC
>-|TRBV29-1|TRBJ1-3|-
CSVEAQGGNTIYF
TGCAGCGTTGAAGCCCAGGGTGGAAACACCATATATTTT
>-|TRBV6-5|TRBJ1-4|-
CASSYSALAGIEKLFF
TGTGCCAGCAGTTACTCTGCATTGGCAGGGATTGAAAAACTGTTTTTT
>-|TRBV29-1|TRBJ1-1|-
CSVVGQMNTEAFF
TGCAGCGTAGTTGGACAGATGAACACTGAAGCTTTCTTT
>TRBD2|TRBV25-1|TRBJ2-3|few
CASSTDPPGLAEDTQYF
TGTGCCAGCAGTACCGATCCCCCGGGACTAGCGGAGGATACGCAGTATTTT
>-|TRBV7-3|TRBJ1-2|few
CASSLTGDNGYTF
TGTGCCAGCAGCTTAACAGGGGACAATGGCTACACCTTC
>-|TRBV2|TRBJ2-3|-
CASTLDNREMDTQYF
TGTGCCAGCACACTCGATAACAGGGAAATGGATACGCAGTATTTT
>-|TRBV5-4|TRBJ1-2|few
CASTRDPGPYNYGYTF
TGTGCCAGCACTCGCGATCCGGGACCGTATAACTATGGCTACACCTTC
>TRBD2|TRBV5-1|TRBJ2-1|-
CASSLGLAGANEQFF
TGCGCCAGCAGCCTGGGACTAGCGGGGGCCAATGAGCAGTTCTTC